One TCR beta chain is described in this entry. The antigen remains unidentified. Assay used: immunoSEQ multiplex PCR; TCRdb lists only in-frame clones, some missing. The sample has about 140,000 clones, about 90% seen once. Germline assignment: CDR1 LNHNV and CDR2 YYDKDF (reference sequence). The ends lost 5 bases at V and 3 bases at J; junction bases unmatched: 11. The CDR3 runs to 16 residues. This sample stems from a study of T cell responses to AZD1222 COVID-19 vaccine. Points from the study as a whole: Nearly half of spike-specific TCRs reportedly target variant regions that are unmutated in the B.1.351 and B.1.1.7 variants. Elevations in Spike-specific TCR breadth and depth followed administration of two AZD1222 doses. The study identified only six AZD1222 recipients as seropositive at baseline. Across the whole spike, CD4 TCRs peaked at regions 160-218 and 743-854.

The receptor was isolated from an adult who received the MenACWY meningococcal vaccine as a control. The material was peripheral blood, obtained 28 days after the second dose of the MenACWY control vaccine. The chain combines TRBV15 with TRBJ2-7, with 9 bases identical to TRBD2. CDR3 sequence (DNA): TGTGCCACCAGCCCTCCCCGACTAGCGGATAACTACGAGCAGTACTTC. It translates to CATSPPRLADNYEQYF.